This entry concerns a single T cell receptor (beta chain). Sequencing used immunoSEQ multiplex PCR; TCRdb keeps in-frame clones, though not all of them. The data hold around 300,000 clones, with around four fifths observed a single time. The CDR3 consists of 16 residues. Germline V lookup: CDR1 MNHEY, CDR2 SVGEGT. The ends lost 1 base at V and 8 bases at J; junction bases unmatched: 14. These data belong to a study of blood T cell repertoires in COVID-19. The receptor comes from a man aged 25 to 40 with active or convalescent COVID-19. The rearrangement joins TRBV6-2 or TRBV6-3 to TRBJ2-7; 7 nucleotides match TRBD1. Sequences were obtained from peripheral blood. CDR3 DNA: TGTGCCAGCAGTTACTTCGGGACAGTTCCCTTTGGGCAGCAGTACTTC. It translates to CASSYFGTVPFGQQYF.